This T cell receptor (beta chain) originates from a study of T cells in localized non-small cell lung cancer. V lost 7 bases, J lost 4 bases, and 8 bases stayed unmatched. CDR3 size: 14 residues. Points from the study as a whole: Researchers found a median approximately 55 of the top 100 tumor clones in adjacent lung. Adjacent uninvolved lung tissue had the highest T cell clonality, exceeding tumor. Higher adjacent-lung clonality was associated with shorter survival.

This clone was seen a single time. Antigen: not known. Adjacent lung lacking atypia came from at least 2 cm beyond the tumor margin. Libraries were prepared by immunoSEQ multiplex PCR; TCRdb keeps only in-frame clonotypes and omits some of them. The sample includes about 1,300 clones, under 30% of them seen just once. The origin of this receptor is a male donor aged 60 or over with stage I lung adenocarcinoma. The chain uses TRBV23-1 and TRBJ1-2; 8 nucleotides agree with TRBD1. TRBV23-1 is given ORF status, its function remaining uncertain. Material: normal lung tissue next to the tumor, obtained before any cancer treatment. CDR3 DNA: TGCGCCAGCACCCCGACAGGGGATAGCTATGGCTACACCTTC. Residues: CASTPTGDSYGYTF.